Reported below is one T cell receptor beta chain. The V gene end was trimmed by 8 bases and the J gene end by 0 bases; junction bases not matched to a gene: 27. This CDR3 has 21 residues. Germline CDR1 is MNHEY and CDR2 is SMNVEV (reference sequence). These data are taken from a study of shared clonotypes between healthy human individuals. In the original processing: Filtering differed since immunoSEQ provided only junctions, with no quality scores. The data were produced by immunoSEQ multiplex PCR, yet TCRdb's version contains in-frame clones alone and is incomplete. Clone size and the V and J calls come from that table; the DNA yielded D and trimming. The data show some 470,000 clones, 76% seen once.

This chain links TRBV27 with TRBJ2-7; 8 nucleotides line up with TRBD2. Sequencing was done on a sample of PBMCs. The TCR comes from a woman aged 40 to 55 in good health. Some clones in this sample may be carry-over from other donors' samples. The CDR3 region has the DNA TGTGCCAGCGTGGCTATGCCGCCGGGACTAGGGGGACTGGGGAACTCCTACGAGCAGTACTTC. The encoded protein is CASVAMPPGLGGLGNSYEQYF.